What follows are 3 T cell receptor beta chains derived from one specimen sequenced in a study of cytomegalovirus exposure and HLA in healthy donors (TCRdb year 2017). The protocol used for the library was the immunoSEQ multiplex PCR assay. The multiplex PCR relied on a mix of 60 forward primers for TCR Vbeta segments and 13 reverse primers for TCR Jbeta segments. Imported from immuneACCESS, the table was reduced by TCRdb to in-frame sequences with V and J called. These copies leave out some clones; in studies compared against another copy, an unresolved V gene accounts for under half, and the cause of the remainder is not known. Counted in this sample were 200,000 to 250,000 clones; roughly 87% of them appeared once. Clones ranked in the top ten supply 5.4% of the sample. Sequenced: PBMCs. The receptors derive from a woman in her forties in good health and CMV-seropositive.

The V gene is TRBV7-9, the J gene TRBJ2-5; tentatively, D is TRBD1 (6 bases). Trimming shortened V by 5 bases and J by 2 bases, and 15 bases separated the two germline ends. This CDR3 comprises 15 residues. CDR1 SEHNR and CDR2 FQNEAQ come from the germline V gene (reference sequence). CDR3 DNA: TGTGCCAGCAGCCCAAGGACAGAACATCAAGAGACCCAGTACTTC. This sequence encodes CASSPRTEHQETQYF.

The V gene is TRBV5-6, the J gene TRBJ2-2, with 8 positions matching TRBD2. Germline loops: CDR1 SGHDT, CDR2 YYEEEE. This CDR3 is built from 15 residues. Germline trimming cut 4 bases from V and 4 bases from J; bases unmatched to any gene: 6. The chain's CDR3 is CASSRFGTSTGELFF. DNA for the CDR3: TGTGCCAGCAGCCGCTTCGGGACTAGCACCGGGGAGCTGTTTTTT. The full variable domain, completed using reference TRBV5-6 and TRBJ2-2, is DAGVTQSPTHLIKTRGQQVTLRCSPKSGHDTVSWYQQALGQGPQFIFQYYEEEERQRGNFPDRFSGHQFPNYSSELNVNALLLGDSALYLCASSRFGTSTGELFFGEGSRLTVL.

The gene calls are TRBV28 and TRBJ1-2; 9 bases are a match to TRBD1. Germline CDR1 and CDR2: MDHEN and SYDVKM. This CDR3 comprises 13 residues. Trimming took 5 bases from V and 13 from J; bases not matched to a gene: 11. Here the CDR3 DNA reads TGTGCCAGCAGTAACTCCGGGACAGGGTACCCCACCTTC. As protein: CASSNSGTGYPTF.